This T cell receptor beta chain appears in the sequencing data of a study of shared clonotypes between healthy human individuals. About this clone itself: Its antigen is unknown.

Study findings and constraints: Naive CD4 clonotype sharing across several donors was approximately 5%.

Splitting of each subset's genomic DNA was done evenly across several immunoSEQ plates. TCRdb's copy holds only in-frame clones and misses some; the assay was immunoSEQ multiplex PCR. The sample lists under 2.5 million clones, about 90% seen once, with about 0.36% in the top ten. The V end was cut by 4 bases, the J end by 9 bases, with 21 bases between. The CDR3 is made up of 15 amino acids. CDR1 MDHEN and CDR2 SYDVKM come from the germline V gene. The sequence came from a man aged 18 to 35 in good health. Some clones in this sample may be carry-over from other donors' samples. Specimen: naive CD4+ T cells from PBMCs. Subset of the sample: CD45RA+ positively selected. The V call is TRBV28, the J call TRBJ1-2; D perhaps matches TRBD1 (6 bases). The CDR3 loop reads CASSSTDSTNGRYTF. The CDR3 bases are TGTGCCAGCAGTTCCACGGACAGTACCAACGGACGCTACACCTTC.